This TCR beta chain was identified in a study of vaccination and CD4 T cells after COVID-19. An Oncomine TCR Beta short-read assay was used to sequence the DNA from cultured CD4+ T cells. TCRdb used MiXCR to reprocess the PCR reads, holding one entry per CDR3 protein. The repertoire consists of roughly 8,700 distinct CDR3 sequences, with around half occurring once and the leading ten covering approximately 17%. CDR1 is MNHNS, CDR2 SASEGT, per germline. V lost 2 bases and J 6 bases, leaving 10 bases between the germline ends. CDR3 length equals 14 residues. With regard to this clonotype: The target antigen is unknown.

Treatment given: approximately nine-day PBMC culture with coronavirus spike peptide pools or control peptides (ViraFEST assay). Before the COVID-19 pandemic (2011-2018), CD4+ T cells were obtained from the unexposed donor. This sequence originates from a human donor in good health. V is TRBV6-1 and J is TRBJ1-4; D gene unclear. The sequenced sample consisted of CD4+ T cells from blood, cultured in vitro. CDR3 amino acids: CASSERGADEKLFF. CDR3 in DNA: TGTGCCAGCAGTGAACGAGGTGCGGATGAAAAACTGTTTTTT.